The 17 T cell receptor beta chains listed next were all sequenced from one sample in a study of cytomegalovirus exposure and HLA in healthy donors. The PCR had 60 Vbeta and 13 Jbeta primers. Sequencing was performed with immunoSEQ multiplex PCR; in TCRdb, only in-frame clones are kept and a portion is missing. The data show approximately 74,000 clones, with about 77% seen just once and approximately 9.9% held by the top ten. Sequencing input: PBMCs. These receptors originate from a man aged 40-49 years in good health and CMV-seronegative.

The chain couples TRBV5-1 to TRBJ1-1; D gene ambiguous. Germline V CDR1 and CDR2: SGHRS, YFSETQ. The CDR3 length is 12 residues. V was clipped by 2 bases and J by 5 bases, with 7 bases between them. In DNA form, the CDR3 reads TGCGCCAGCAGCTTCGAGGGAACTGAAGCTTTCTTT. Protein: CASSFEGTEAFF.

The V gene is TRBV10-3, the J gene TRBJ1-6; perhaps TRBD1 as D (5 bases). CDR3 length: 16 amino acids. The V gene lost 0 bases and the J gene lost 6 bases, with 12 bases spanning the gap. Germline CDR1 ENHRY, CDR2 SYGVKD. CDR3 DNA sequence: TGTGCCATCAGTGAGTCGACTGGGGCACCTAATTCACCCCTCCACTTT. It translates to CAISESTGAPNSPLHF.

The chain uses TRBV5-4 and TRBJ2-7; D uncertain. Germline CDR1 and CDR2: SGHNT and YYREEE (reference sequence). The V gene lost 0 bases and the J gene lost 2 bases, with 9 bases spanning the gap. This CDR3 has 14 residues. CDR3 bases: TGTGCCAGCAGCTTGGCAACCAGTCCCTACGAGCAGTACTTC. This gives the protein CASSLATSPYEQYF.

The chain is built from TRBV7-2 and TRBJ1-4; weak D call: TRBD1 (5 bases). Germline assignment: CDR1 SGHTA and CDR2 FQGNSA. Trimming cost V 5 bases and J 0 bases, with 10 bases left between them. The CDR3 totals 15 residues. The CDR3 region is CASSPGGATNEKLFF. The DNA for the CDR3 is TGTGCCAGCAGCCCTGGGGGGGCAACTAATGAAAAACTGTTTTTT. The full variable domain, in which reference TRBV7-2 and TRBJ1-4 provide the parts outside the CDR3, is GAGVSQSPSNKVTEKGKDVELRCDPISGHTALYWYRQSLGQGLEFLIYFQGNSAPDKSGLPSDRFSAERTGGSVSTLTIQRTQQEDSAVYLCASSPGGATNEKLFFGSGTQLSVL.

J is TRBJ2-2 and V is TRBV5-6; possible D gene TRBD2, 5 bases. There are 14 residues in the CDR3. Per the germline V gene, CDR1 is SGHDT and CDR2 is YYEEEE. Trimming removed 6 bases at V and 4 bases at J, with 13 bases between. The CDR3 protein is CASTPEVGTGELFF. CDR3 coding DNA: TGTGCCAGCACCCCGGAGGTAGGCACCGGGGAGCTGTTTTTT.

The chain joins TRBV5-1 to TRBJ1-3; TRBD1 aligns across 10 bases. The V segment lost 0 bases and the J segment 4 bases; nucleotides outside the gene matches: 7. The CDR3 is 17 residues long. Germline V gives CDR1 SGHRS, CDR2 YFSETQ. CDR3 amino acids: CASSLAFGQGEGNTIYF. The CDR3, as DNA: TGCGCCAGCAGCTTGGCCTTCGGACAGGGGGAGGGAAACACCATATATTTT.

This CDR3 is CASSPGQGYSPLHF. The CDR3 DNA reads as TGTGCCAGCTCACCGGGACAGGGGTATTCACCCCTCCACTTT. The J gene is TRBJ1-6, the V gene TRBV18; 10 bases agree with TRBD1. V was clipped by 3 bases and J by 8 bases; unmatched bases: 1. The CDR3 runs to 14 residues. Germline loops: CDR1 KGHSH, CDR2 LQKENI.

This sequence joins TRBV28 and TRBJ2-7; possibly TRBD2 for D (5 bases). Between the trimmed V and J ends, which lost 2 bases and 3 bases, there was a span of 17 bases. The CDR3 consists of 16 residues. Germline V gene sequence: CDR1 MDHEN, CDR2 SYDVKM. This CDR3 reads CASSLEGKTYYYEQYF. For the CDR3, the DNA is TGTGCCAGCAGTTTAGAGGGCAAAACCTATTACTACGAGCAGTACTTC.

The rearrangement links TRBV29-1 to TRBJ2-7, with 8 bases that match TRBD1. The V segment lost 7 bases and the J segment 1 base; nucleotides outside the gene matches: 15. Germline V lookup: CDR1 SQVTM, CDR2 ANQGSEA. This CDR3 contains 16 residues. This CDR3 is CSGRGIGTGGSYEQYF. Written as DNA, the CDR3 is TGCAGCGGGAGAGGCATTGGGACAGGAGGGTCCTACGAGCAGTACTTC.

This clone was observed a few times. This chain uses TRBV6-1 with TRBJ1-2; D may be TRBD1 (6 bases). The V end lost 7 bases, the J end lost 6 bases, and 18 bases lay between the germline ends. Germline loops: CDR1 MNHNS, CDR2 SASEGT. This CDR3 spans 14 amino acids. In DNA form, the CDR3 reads TGTGCCAGCACCCCAGCGGGGGGCAGGGATGGCTACACCTTC. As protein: CASTPAGGRDGYTF.

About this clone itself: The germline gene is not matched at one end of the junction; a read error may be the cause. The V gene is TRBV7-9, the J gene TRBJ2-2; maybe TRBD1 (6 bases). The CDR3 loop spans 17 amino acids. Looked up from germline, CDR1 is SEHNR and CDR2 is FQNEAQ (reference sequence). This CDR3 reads CASTQGLRTANTGELFF. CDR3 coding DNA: TGTGCCAGCACCCAAGGGTTGAGGACAGCGAATACCGGGGAGCTGTTTTTT.

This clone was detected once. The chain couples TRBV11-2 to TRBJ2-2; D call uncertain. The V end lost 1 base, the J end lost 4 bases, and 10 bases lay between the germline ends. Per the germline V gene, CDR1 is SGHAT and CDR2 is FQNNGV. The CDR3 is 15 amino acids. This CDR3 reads CASSLVPAGTGELFF. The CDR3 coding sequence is TGTGCCAGCAGCTTAGTTCCTGCCGGCACCGGGGAGCTGTTTTTT.

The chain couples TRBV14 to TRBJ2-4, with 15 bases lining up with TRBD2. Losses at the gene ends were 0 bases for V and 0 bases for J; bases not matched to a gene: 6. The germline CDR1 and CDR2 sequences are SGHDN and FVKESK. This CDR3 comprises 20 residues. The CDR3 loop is CASSQETGLAGGLAKNIQYF. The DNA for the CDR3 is TGTGCCAGCAGCCAAGAGACAGGACTAGCGGGAGGGTTAGCCAAAAACATTCAGTACTTC.

The CDR3 sequence is CASSLAGLAGADEQFF. The CDR3 DNA reads TGTGCCAGCAGTTTAGCCGGACTAGCGGGAGCGGATGAGCAGTTCTTC. V usage is TRBV28 and J usage is TRBJ2-1; TRBD2 matches 13 bases. CDR1 is MDHEN and CDR2 is SYDVKM in the germline V gene. The CDR3 extends over 16 amino acids. Trimming at V came to 2 bases and at J to 8 bases, leaving 6 bases not matched to a gene.

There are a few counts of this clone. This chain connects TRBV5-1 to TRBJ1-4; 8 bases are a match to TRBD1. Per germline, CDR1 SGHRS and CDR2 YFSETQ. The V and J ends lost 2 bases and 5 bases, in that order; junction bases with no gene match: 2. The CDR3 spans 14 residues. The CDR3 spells CASSFGQGNEKLFF. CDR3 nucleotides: TGCGCCAGCAGCTTCGGACAGGGAAATGAAAAACTGTTTTTT.

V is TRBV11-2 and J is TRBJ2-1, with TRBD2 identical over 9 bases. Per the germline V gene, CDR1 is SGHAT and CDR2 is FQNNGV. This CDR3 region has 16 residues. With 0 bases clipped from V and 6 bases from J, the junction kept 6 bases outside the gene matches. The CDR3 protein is CASSLERGGRVNEQFF. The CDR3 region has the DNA TGTGCCAGCAGCTTAGAGCGGGGGGGCCGGGTCAATGAGCAGTTCTTC.

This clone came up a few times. The DNA for the CDR3 is TGTGCCAGCAGTTACTCCCTTGGGGCGACTGAAGCTTTCTTT. Amino acid sequence: CASSYSLGATEAFF. This chain joins TRBV6-6 and TRBJ1-1; a possible D gene is TRBD1 (5 bases). The V and J ends lost 0 bases and 5 bases respectively, with 10 bases between them. The CDR3 is 14 amino acids. Germline V gives CDR1 MNHNY, CDR2 SVGAGI (reference sequence).